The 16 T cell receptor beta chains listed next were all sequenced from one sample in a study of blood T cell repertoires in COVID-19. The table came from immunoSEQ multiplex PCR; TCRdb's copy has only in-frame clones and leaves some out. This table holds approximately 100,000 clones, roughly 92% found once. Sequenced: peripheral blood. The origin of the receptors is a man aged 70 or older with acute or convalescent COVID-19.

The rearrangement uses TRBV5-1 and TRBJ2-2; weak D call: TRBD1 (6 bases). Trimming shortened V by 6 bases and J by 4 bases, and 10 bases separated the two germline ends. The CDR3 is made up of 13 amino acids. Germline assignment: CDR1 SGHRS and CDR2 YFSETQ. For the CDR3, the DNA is TGCGCCAGCACAGGGGTAACCACCGGGGAGCTGTTTTTT. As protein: CASTGVTTGELFF.

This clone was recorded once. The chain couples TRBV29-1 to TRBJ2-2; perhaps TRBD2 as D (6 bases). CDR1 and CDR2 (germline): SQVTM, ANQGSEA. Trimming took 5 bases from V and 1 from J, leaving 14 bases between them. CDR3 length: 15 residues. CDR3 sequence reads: CSVHLGTQNTGELFF. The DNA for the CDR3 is TGCAGCGTTCATCTCGGGACTCAGAACACCGGGGAGCTGTTTTTT.

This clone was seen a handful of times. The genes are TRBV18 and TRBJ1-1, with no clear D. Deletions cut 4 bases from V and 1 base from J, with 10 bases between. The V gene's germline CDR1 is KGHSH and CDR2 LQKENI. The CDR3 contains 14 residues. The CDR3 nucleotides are TGTGCCAGCTCACGTACGGAGGGGAACACTGAAGCTTTCTTT. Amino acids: CASSRTEGNTEAFF. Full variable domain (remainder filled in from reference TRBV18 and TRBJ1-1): NAGVMQNPRHLVRRRGQEARLRCSPMKGHSHVYWYRQLPEEGLKFMVYLQKENIIDESGMPKERFSAEFPKEGPSILRIQQVVRGDSAAYFCASSRTEGNTEAFFGQGTRLTVV.

The CDR3 loop is CAIKRENNQPQHF. Written as DNA, the CDR3 is TGTGCCATCAAGAGGGAGAACAATCAGCCCCAGCATTTT. The chain combines TRBV10-3 with TRBJ1-5; D uncertain. This CDR3 region has 13 residues. CDR1 is ENHRY and CDR2 is SYGVKD in the germline V gene. Trimming stripped 7 bases from V and 3 bases from J, with 10 bases between.

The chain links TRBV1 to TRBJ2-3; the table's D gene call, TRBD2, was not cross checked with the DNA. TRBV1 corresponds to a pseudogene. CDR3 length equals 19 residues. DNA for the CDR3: TGCACCAGCAGCCAAGTAGATAGCGGGAGGGCCAGATTCACAGATACGCAGTATTTT. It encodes CTSSQVDSGRARFTDTQYF.

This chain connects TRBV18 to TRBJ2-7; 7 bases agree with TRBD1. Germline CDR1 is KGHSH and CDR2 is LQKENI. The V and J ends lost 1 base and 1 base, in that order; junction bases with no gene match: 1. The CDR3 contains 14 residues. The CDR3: CASSPQGASYEQYF. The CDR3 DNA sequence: TGTGCCAGCTCACCACAGGGGGCTTCCTACGAGCAGTACTTC.

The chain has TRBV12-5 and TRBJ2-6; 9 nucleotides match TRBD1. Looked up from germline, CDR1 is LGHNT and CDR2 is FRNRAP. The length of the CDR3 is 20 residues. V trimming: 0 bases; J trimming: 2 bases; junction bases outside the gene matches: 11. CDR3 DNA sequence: TGTGCTAGTGGTTTGGTACTAGCCGGGACAGGGAGGACTGGGGCCAACGTCCTGACTTTC. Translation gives CASGLVLAGTGRTGANVLTF.

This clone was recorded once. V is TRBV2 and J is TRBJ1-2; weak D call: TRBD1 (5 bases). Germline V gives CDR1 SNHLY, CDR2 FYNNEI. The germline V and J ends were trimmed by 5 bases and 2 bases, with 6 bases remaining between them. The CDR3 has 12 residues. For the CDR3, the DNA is TGTGCCAGCAGTCCAGGGAACTATGGCTACACCTTC. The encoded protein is CASSPGNYGYTF.

The DNA of the CDR3 is TGTGCCAGCAGCTTAGGAGGGGTCTCTGAAAAACTGTTTTTT. This translates into CASSLGGVSEKLFF. The V call is TRBV5-4, the J call TRBJ1-4; D is possibly TRBD1 (5 bases). V was clipped by 2 bases and J by 7 bases, with 12 bases between them. The germline CDR1 and CDR2 sequences are SGHNT and YYREEE (reference sequence). The CDR3 runs to 14 residues.

This CDR3 reads CAGWLGQGSYNSPLHF. The CDR3 DNA follows: TGTGCCGGTTGGCTGGGACAGGGCTCCTATAATTCACCCCTCCACTTT. The chain combines TRBV2 with TRBJ1-6; 9 bases fit TRBD1. Germline-derived CDR1 and CDR2 are SNHLY and FYNNEI. The CDR3 has 16 amino acids. Trimming removed 11 bases from V and 0 bases from J; junction bases left unmatched: 8.

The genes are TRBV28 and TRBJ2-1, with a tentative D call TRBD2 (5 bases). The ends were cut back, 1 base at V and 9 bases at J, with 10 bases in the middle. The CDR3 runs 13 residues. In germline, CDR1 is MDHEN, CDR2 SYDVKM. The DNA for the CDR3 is TGTGCCAGCAGTTTATCGAGGGCACGTGAGCAGTTCTTC. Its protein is CASSLSRAREQFF.

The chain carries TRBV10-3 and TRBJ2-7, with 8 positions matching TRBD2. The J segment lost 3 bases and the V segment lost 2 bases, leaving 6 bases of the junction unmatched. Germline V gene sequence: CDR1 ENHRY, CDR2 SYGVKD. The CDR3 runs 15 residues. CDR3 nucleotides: TGTGCCATCAGTGAGGGCGAGCGGGAGTACTACGAGCAGTACTTC. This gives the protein CAISEGEREYYEQYF.

The CDR3 nucleotides are TGTGCCAGCAGTTTTCAGAGGGCCGTATCCGAGCAGTACTTC. Residues: CASSFQRAVSEQYF. The chain has TRBV28 and TRBJ2-7; D might be TRBD2 (5 bases). CDR3 length equals 14 residues. Trimming took 3 bases from V and 6 from J, leaving 15 bases between them. From germline, CDR1 is MDHEN and CDR2 SYDVKM.

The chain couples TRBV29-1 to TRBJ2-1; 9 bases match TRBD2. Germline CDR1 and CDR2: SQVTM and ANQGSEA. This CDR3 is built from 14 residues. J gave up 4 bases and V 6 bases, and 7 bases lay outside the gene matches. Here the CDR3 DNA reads TGCAGCGTCTTAGCGGGGGCCTCTTACAATGAGCAGTTCTTC. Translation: CSVLAGASYNEQFF.

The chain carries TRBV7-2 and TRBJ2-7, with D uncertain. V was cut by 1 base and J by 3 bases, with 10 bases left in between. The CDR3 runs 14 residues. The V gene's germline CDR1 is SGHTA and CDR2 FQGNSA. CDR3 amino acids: CASSLGVPGYEQYF. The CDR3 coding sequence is TGTGCCAGCAGCTTAGGCGTTCCGGGCTACGAGCAGTACTTC.

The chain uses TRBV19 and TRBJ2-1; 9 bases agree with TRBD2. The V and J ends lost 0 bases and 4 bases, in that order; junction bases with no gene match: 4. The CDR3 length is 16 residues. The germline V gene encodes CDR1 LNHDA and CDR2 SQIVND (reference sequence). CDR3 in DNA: TGTGCCAGTAGTATAGAGTTCCTAGCGGGGTACAATGAGCAGTTCTTC. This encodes CASSIEFLAGYNEQFF.